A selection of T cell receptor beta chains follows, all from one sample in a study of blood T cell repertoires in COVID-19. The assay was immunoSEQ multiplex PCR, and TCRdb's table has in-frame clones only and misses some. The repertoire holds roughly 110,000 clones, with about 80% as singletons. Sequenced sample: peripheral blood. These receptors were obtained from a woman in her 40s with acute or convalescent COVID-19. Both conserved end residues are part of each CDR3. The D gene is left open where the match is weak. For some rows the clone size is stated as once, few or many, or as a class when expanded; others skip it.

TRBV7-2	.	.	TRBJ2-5	CASSSSQETQYF	TGTGCCAGCAGCTCGTCTCAAGAGACCCAGTACTTC
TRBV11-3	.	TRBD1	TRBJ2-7	CASSSQPGGNEQYF	TGTGCCAGCAGCTCTCAACCAGGGGGAAACGAGCAGTACTTC
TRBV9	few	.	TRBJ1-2	CASSVGRGYGYTF	TGTGCCAGCAGCGTAGGAAGGGGCTATGGCTACACCTTC
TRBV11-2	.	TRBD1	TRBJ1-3	CASSGGQDSSGNTIYF	TGTGCCAGCAGCGGGGGACAGGATAGCTCTGGAAACACCATATATTTT
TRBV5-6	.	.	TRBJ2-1	CASSFRVSAEQFF	TGTGCCAGCAGCTTCAGGGTGTCGGCTGAGCAGTTCTTC
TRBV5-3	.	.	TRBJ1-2	CARSQTRDIWSHGYTF	TGTGCCAGAAGCCAAACCCGGGACATTTGGTCGCATGGCTACACCTTC
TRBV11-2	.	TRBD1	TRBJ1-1	CASSNGQATEAFF	TGTGCCAGCAGCAACGGACAGGCCACTGAAGCTTTCTTT
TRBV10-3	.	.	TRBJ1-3	CAISEGRVDPGNTIYF	TGTGCCATCAGTGAGGGCAGGGTGGACCCGGGAAACACCATATATTTT
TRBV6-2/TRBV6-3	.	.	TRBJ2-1	CASSSEFYNEQFF	TGTGCCAGCAGTTCTGAGTTCTACAATGAGCAGTTCTTC
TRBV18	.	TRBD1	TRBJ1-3	CASSPAGGQTGNTIYF	TGTGCCAGCTCACCAGCAGGGGGTCAGACTGGAAACACCATATATTTT
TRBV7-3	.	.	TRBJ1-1	CASSYLPGTEAFF	TGTGCCAGCAGCTACCTCCCGGGGACTGAAGCTTTCTTT
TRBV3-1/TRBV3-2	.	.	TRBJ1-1	CASSQTGPSSEAFF	TGTGCCAGCAGCCAAACAGGTCCTAGTAGTGAAGCTTTCTTT
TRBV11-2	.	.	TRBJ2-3	CASTREGWADTQYF	TGTGCCAGCACCCGGGAAGGGTGGGCAGATACGCAGTATTTT
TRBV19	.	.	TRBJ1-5	CASSIAGGNQPQHF	TGTGCCAGTAGTATAGCAGGGGGCAATCAGCCCCAGCATTTT
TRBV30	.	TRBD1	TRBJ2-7	CAWSVQGTGVAYEQYF	TGTGCCTGGAGTGTACAGGGGACAGGGGTCGCCTACGAGCAGTACTTC
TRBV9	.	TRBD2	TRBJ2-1	CASSAGLAGALSYNEQFF	TGTGCCAGCAGCGCCGGACTAGCGGGGGCCCTCTCCTACAATGAGCAGTTCTTC
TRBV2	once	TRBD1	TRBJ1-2	CASSRDREGSRGYTF	TGTGCCAGCAGTCGGGACAGGGAAGGCTCCCGCGGCTACACCTTC
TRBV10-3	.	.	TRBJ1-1	CAISEDSLKAFF	TGTGCCATCAGTGAGGACAGCCTGAAAGCTTTCTTT
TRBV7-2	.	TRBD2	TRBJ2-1	CASSRLAGGSYNEQFF	TGTGCCAGCAGCAGACTAGCGGGGGGCTCCTACAATGAGCAGTTCTTC
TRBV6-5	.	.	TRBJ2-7	CATSSYEQYF	TGTGCCACGAGCTCCTACGAGCAGTACTTC
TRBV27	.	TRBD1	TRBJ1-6	CASSSISASGGGSPLHF	TGTGCCAGCAGTTCCATATCCGCCTCAGGGGGCGGTTCACCCCTCCACTTT
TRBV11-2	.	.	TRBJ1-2	CASSHRGARGYGYTF	TGTGCCAGCAGCCACCGGGGGGCTAGAGGCTATGGCTACACCTTC
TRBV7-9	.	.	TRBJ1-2	CASSEGTTNYGYTF	TGTGCCAGCAGCGAGGGTACTACTAACTATGGCTACACCTTC
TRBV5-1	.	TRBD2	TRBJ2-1	CASSLIVSGGADEQFF	TGCGCCAGCAGCTTGATTGTTAGCGGGGGGGCCGATGAGCAGTTCTTC
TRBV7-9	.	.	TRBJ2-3	CASSPPGSTDTQYF	TGTGCCAGCAGCCCACCAGGAAGCACAGATACGCAGTATTTT
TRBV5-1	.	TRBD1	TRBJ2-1	CASSLVRTGKNYNEQFF	TGCGCCAGCAGCTTGGTACGGACAGGGAAGAACTACAATGAGCAGTTCTTC
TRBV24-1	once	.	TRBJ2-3	CATAGATGDTQYF	TGTGCCACCGCGGGGGCGACGGGAGATACGCAGTATTTT
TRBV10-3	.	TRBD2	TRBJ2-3	CAIGGLGTTDTQYF	TGTGCCATCGGAGGACTAGGTACCACAGATACGCAGTATTTT
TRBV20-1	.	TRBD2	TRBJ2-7	CSAGGEGTYF	TGCAGTGCTGGGGGGGAGGGCACGTACTTC
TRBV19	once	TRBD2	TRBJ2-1	CASSSSGGRANEQFF	TGTGCCAGTAGTTCAAGCGGGGGTCGTGCCAATGAGCAGTTCTTC
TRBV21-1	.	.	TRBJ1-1	CASSKPPLEAFF	TGTGCCAGCAGCAAACCCCCCCTTGAAGCTTTCTTT
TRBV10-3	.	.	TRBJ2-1	CAISHPGQGSYNEQFF	TGTGCCATCAGCCATCCTGGGCAGGGCTCCTACAATGAGCAGTTCTTC
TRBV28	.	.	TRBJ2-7	CASKNPAAFYEQYF	TGTGCCAGCAAGAACCCTGCGGCATTCTACGAGCAGTACTTC
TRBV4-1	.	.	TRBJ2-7	CASRSRVSRTYEQYF	TGCGCCAGCAGGAGCAGGGTCTCTAGGACCTACGAGCAGTACTTC
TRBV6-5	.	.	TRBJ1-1	CASSYSGGTEAFF	TGTGCCAGCAGTTACTCAGGGGGCACTGAAGCTTTCTTT
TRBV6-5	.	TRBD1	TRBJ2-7	CASKLQPGQNYEQYF	TGTGCCAGCAAGTTACAACCGGGACAGAACTACGAGCAGTACTTC
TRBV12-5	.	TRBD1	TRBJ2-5	CASGRLGGLLETQYF	TGTGCTAGTGGCCGATTAGGGGGCTTGTTGGAGACCCAGTACTTC
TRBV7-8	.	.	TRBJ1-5	CASRVGTSLFQPQHF	TGTGCCAGCAGAGTTGGGACAAGTCTTTTTCAGCCCCAGCATTTT
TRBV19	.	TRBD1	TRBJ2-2	CASSNGQGAGTGELFF	TGTGCCAGTAGTAACGGACAGGGGGCAGGCACCGGGGAGCTGTTTTTT
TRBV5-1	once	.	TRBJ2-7	CASSPRDTAYEQYF	TGCGCCAGCAGCCCCCGGGACACCGCCTACGAGCAGTACTTC